Following are 17 T cell receptor beta chains from one sample sequenced in a study of cytomegalovirus exposure and HLA in healthy donors. The PCR contained 60 Vbeta and 13 Jbeta primers. Libraries were prepared by immunoSEQ multiplex PCR; TCRdb keeps only in-frame clonotypes and omits some of them. The sample consists of 100,000 to 150,000 clones, 80% of them appearing once. Sequenced material: PBMCs. The receptor source for this set is a man in his forties in good health and CMV-seronegative.

This clone was counted a single time. This chain joins TRBV2 and TRBJ1-1; possible D gene TRBD1, 6 bases. Deletions cut 7 bases from V and 0 bases from J, with 18 bases between. This CDR3 is 16 amino acids long. Germline loops: CDR1 SNHLY, CDR2 FYNNEI. The CDR3 DNA reads TGTGCCAGCATCCGCGGGGGGGGCGGAATGAACACTGAAGCTTTCTTT. It is translated as CASIRGGGGMNTEAFF.

This chain joins TRBV2 and TRBJ1-5; the match to TRBD1 covers 12 bases. Per the germline V gene, CDR1 is SNHLY and CDR2 is FYNNEI. V was clipped by 7 bases and J by 7 bases; unmatched bases: 8. The CDR3 extends over 15 amino acids. The CDR3 protein is CASNTGTGGRQPQHF. The CDR3 nucleotides are TGTGCCAGCAATACCGGGACAGGGGGCCGGCAGCCCCAGCATTTT.

This clone occurred a few times. The chain employs TRBV10-2 and TRBJ2-7, with a tentative D call TRBD1 (6 bases). Per the germline V gene, CDR1 is WSHSY and CDR2 is SAAADI. With 3 bases removed from V and 5 bases from J, the gap between germline ends came to 20 bases. The CDR3 is made up of 16 amino acids. For the CDR3, the DNA is TGCGCCAGCAGTGAAGGGGATTGGGGCAGGGGTGACGAGCAGTACTTC. It is translated as CASSEGDWGRGDEQYF.

The rearrangement joins TRBV28 to TRBJ2-1, with a tentative D call TRBD2 (6 bases). Deletions cut 3 bases from V and 3 bases from J, with 9 bases between. Germline CDR1 and CDR2: MDHEN and SYDVKM. The CDR3 runs to 14 residues. The CDR3 DNA follows: TGTGCCAGCAGTTTGGGGGGTGGCTACAATGAGCAGTTCTTC. Translating it yields CASSLGGGYNEQFF.

The rearrangement links TRBV28 to TRBJ2-3, with D unclear. V was cut by 3 bases and J by 4 bases, with 14 bases left in between. Per germline, CDR1 MDHEN and CDR2 SYDVKM. This CDR3 spans 15 amino acids. The CDR3 is CASSLMRSIADTQYF. For the CDR3, the DNA is TGTGCCAGCAGTTTGATGCGTAGCATCGCAGATACGCAGTATTTT.

This chain joins TRBV5-1 and TRBJ1-5; 7 nucleotides agree with TRBD1. Trimming removed 0 bases from V and 4 bases from J; junction bases left unmatched: 4. Germline-derived CDR1 and CDR2 are SGHRS and YFSETQ. CDR3 size: 15 residues. CDR3 loop: CASSLAGTENQPQHF. Here the CDR3 DNA reads TGCGCCAGCAGCTTGGCCGGGACAGAAAATCAGCCCCAGCATTTT.

The genes are TRBV7-2 and TRBJ1-2; possibly TRBD1 for D (6 bases). The germline CDR1 and CDR2 sequences are SGHTA and FQGNSA. Trimming stripped 5 bases from V and 5 bases from J, with 18 bases between. The CDR3 consists of 15 residues. The CDR3 DNA follows: TGTGCCAGCAGCCCCCGGACAGACTCTCGGTATGGCTACACCTTC. This gives the protein CASSPRTDSRYGYTF.

The genes are TRBV10-1 and TRBJ2-5, with 7 bases that match TRBD2. V lost 2 bases and J lost 6; bases outside the gene matches: 3. From germline, CDR1 is WNHNN and CDR2 SYGVQD (reference sequence). The CDR3 has 13 amino acids. The CDR3, as DNA: TGCGCCAGCAGTGAGGCGGGAGAACAGACCCAGTACTTC. It encodes CASSEAGEQTQYF.

The chain combines TRBV5-1 with TRBJ2-3, with TRBD2 matching over 14 bases. The germline gives CDR1 SGHRS, CDR2 YFSETQ. The CDR3 sequence is 17 residues long. Trimming at V came to 5 bases and at J to 3 bases, leaving 8 bases not matched to a gene. The CDR3 DNA sequence: TGCGCCAGCAGACAGCCGGGACTAGCGGGGGAAACAGATACGCAGTATTTT. Translated, it gives CASRQPGLAGETDTQYF.

This chain connects TRBV18 to TRBJ1-2; 7 nucleotides agree with TRBD1. In germline, CDR1 is KGHSH, CDR2 LQKENI. This CDR3 is built from 14 residues. V shed 5 bases and J 8 bases; nucleotides not matched to a gene: 11. The CDR3 sequence: CASSFSEGARGYTF. The CDR3 coding sequence is TGTGCCAGCTCATTTAGCGAGGGGGCGCGAGGCTACACCTTC.

J is TRBJ2-3 and V is TRBV11-3; 8 positions agree with TRBD2. The junction had 10 bases not matched to a gene; V was cut back by 5 bases and J by 6 bases. The CDR3 is 15 amino acids. Germline lookup yields CDR1 SGHNT and CDR2 YENEEA. CDR3 residues: CASSLSGIVSDTQYF. The CDR3 bases are TGTGCCAGCAGCCTTAGCGGGATCGTGAGTGATACGCAGTATTTT.

This chain links TRBV11-2 with TRBJ2-5; TRBD2 aligns across 12 bases. CDR3 size: 17 residues. Germline trimming cut 0 bases from V and 3 bases from J; bases unmatched to any gene: 5. Germline assignment: CDR1 SGHAT and CDR2 FQNNGV. CDR3 in DNA: TGTGCCAGCAGCTTAGAAACTAGCGGGGGGAACAAAGAGACCCAGTACTTC. It yields the protein CASSLETSGGNKETQYF.

This chain links TRBV30 with TRBJ2-2, with D perhaps TRBD1 (6 bases). V was pared by 0 bases and J by 5 bases, with 7 bases between. Germline CDR1 GTSNPN, CDR2 SVGIG (reference sequence). The CDR3 covers 13 residues. The DNA of the CDR3 is TGTGCCTGGAGTGTACAGGGAACCGGGGAGCTGTTTTTT. It codes for CAWSVQGTGELFF.

This chain connects TRBV7-6 to TRBJ1-1; TRBD1 is a possible D gene (5 bases). This CDR3 is 13 amino acids long. Germline V CDR1 and CDR2: SGHVS, FNYEAQ. Trimming removed 6 bases from V and 4 bases from J, with 12 bases in between. The CDR3: CASRGQLGTEAFF. DNA for the CDR3: TGTGCCAGCAGGGGGCAATTGGGCACTGAAGCTTTCTTT. Full variable domain (remainder filled in from reference TRBV7-6 and TRBJ1-1): GAGVSQSPRYKVTKRGQDVALRCDPISGHVSLYWYRQALGQGPEFLTYFNYEAQQDKSGLPNDRFSAERPEGSISTLTIQRTEQRDSAMYRCASRGQLGTEAFFGQGTRLTVV.

The V gene is TRBV11-2, the J gene TRBJ1-4; TRBD1 agrees at 8 bases. Germline CDR1 is SGHAT and CDR2 is FQNNGV. Trimming cost V 5 bases and J 8 bases; bases outside gene matches: 7. The CDR3 covers 14 residues. CDR3 residues: CASSPRQGNEKLFF. DNA of the CDR3: TGTGCCAGCAGCCCCCGACAGGGGAACGAAAAACTGTTTTTT.

The CDR3, as DNA: TGTGCCAGTAGTCTCAACAGCCAGTATGGCTACACCTTC. The encoded protein is CASSLNSQYGYTF. The rearrangement links TRBV19 to TRBJ1-2; D gene uncertain. Trimming cost V 5 bases and J 5 bases, with 12 bases left between them. The germline CDR1 and CDR2 sequences are LNHDA and SQIVND (reference sequence). CDR3 length equals 13 residues.

The V gene is TRBV28, the J gene TRBJ2-7, with a weak D call TRBD1 (5 bases). V was clipped by 5 bases and J by 1 base, with 9 bases between them. Germline-derived CDR1 and CDR2 are MDHEN and SYDVKM. The CDR3 is 13 amino acids. CDR3 DNA sequence: TGTGCCAGCAGTCCCGACAGTTCCTACGAGCAGTACTTC. Its translation is CASSPDSSYEQYF. The whole variable domain, filled in from reference TRBV28 and TRBJ2-7, reads DVKVTQSSRYLVKRTGEKVFLECVQDMDHENMFWYRQDPGLGLRLIYFSYDVKMKEKGDIPEGYSVSREKKERFSLILESASTNQTSMYLCASSPDSSYEQYFGPGTRLTVT.